These 12 T cell receptor beta chains were sequenced from one sample in a study of cytotoxic CD8 clonotypes in ibrutinib-treated CLL (dated by TCRdb to about 2021). The method behind the library was the immunoSEQ multiplex PCR assay. This immuneACCESS table, as held by TCRdb, lists in-frame sequences with V and J called but not all clones. Of the missing ones, under half trace to an unresolved V gene in checked studies; the others have no known cause. The sample table records approximately 67,000 clones; 80% of these occur just once. The ten largest clones add up to roughly 8% of the sample. Explained via the paper, the time point label denotes: progressive disease on ibrutinib. This material consisted of PBMCs, taken at disease progression, from a patient treated with ibrutinib. The receptors come from a human donor with chronic lymphocytic leukemia.

Only one count was recorded for this clone. The chain recombines TRBV4-1 with TRBJ1-1, with D possibly being TRBD1 (5 bases). CDR1 and CDR2 from the germline V gene are MGHRA and YSYEKL. Trimming stripped 6 bases from V and 4 bases from J, with 12 bases between. The CDR3 has 13 amino acids. The CDR3 coding sequence is TGCGCCAGCAGGGACATCTCGTTCACTGAAGCTTTCTTT. It encodes CASRDISFTEAFF.

The chain couples TRBV29-1 to TRBJ1-2; D uncertain. The V end was cut by 7 bases, the J end by 3 bases, with 12 bases between. Germline V gene sequence: CDR1 SQVTM, CDR2 ANQGSEA. This CDR3 has 12 amino acids. The CDR3 DNA is TGCAGCGCCGACGTCAATTACTATGGCTACACCTTC. Its translation is CSADVNYYGYTF.

The V gene is TRBV4-1, the J gene TRBJ2-7, with D hard to call. This CDR3 comprises 15 residues. Trimming stripped 3 bases from V and 1 base from J, with 13 bases between. Germline-derived CDR1 and CDR2 are MGHRA and YSYEKL. The DNA of the CDR3 is TGCGCCAGCAGCCAGTCCGCGGCAACTTCCTACGAGCAGTACTTC. It translates to CASSQSAATSYEQYF.

This clone occurred once. J is TRBJ1-1 and V is TRBV25-1; TRBD1 matches 7 bases. The CDR3 runs to 14 residues. The germline CDR1 and CDR2 sequences are MGHDK and SYGVNS. J was trimmed by 3 bases and V by 4 bases; bases with no gene match: 5. The chain's CDR3 is CASSARTGDTEAFF. Written as DNA, the CDR3 is TGTGCCAGCAGTGCCCGAACAGGGGACACTGAAGCTTTCTTT.

This clone has just one count. The chain carries TRBV7-2 and TRBJ2-4; D tentatively reads TRBD1 or TRBD2 (6 bases each). The germline V gene encodes CDR1 SGHTA and CDR2 FQGNSA. The CDR3 totals 15 residues. Trimming removed 1 base from V and 7 bases from J, with 14 bases in between. CDR3 coding DNA: TGTGCCAGCAGCTTAGGGGGGGCAGGGAGGAACATTCAGTACTTC. Its translation is CASSLGGAGRNIQYF.

The chain uses TRBV28 and TRBJ1-2, with 7 bases aligning to TRBD1. CDR3 length: 13 residues. V shed 3 bases and J 8 bases; nucleotides not matched to a gene: 6. Germline assignment: CDR1 MDHEN and CDR2 SYDVKM. CDR3 in amino acids: CASSLEGARGYTF. DNA of the CDR3: TGTGCCAGCAGTTTGGAGGGGGCGCGGGGCTACACCTTC.

In its sample, this clone was seen once. V and J are TRBV6-5 and TRBJ2-7; D gene unclear. The CDR3 contains 12 residues. Trimming removed 8 bases at V and 1 base at J, with 9 bases between. Germline V CDR1 and CDR2: MNHEY, SVGAGI. The CDR3 bases are TGTGCCAGCGCGGACGGATCCTACGAGCAGTACTTC. Its translation is CASADGSYEQYF.

With respect to this clone: Other DNA sequences in the sample encode the same CDR3. This chain links TRBV27 with TRBJ2-5; D is unresolved. CDR1 MNHEY and CDR2 SMNVEV come from the germline V gene (reference sequence). Trimming cost V 5 bases and J 4 bases, with 5 bases left between them. The CDR3 is 11 residues long. The CDR3 sequence: CASSLSETQYF. The CDR3 bases are TGTGCCAGCAGTCTTTCAGAGACCCAGTACTTC.

This chain connects TRBV2 to TRBJ1-2; 7 bases fit TRBD1. The CDR3 is made up of 13 amino acids. Trimming cost V 6 bases and J 5 bases; bases outside gene matches: 6. Per germline, CDR1 SNHLY and CDR2 FYNNEI. This CDR3 is CASRPGTAYGYTF. The CDR3 coding sequence is TGTGCCAGCAGACCCGGGACAGCTTATGGCTACACCTTC.

This chain connects TRBV7-9 to TRBJ2-6; the D is unclear. V was pared by 5 bases and J by 4 bases, with 15 bases between. In germline, CDR1 is SEHNR, CDR2 FQNEAQ (reference sequence). This CDR3 is 16 amino acids long. The CDR3 spells CASSSMTGAGANVLTF. Here the CDR3 DNA reads TGTGCCAGCAGCAGCATGACGGGCGCCGGGGCCAACGTCCTGACTTTC.

The CDR3 sequence: CASSAGLNTEAFF. For the CDR3, the DNA is TGTGCCAGTAGTGCAGGATTGAACACTGAAGCTTTCTTT. This chain joins TRBV19 and TRBJ1-1, with D hard to call. With 5 bases removed from V and 0 bases from J, the gap between germline ends came to 7 bases. CDR3 size: 13 residues. Germline V gene sequence: CDR1 LNHDA, CDR2 SQIVND (reference sequence).

The chain couples TRBV5-1 to TRBJ2-7, with D possibly called TRBD1 or TRBD2 (6 bases each). CDR1 and CDR2 (germline): SGHRS, YFSETQ. The germline V and J ends were trimmed by 0 bases and 4 bases, with 11 bases remaining between them. The CDR3 spans 14 residues. The CDR3 DNA sequence: TGCGCCAGCAGCTTGGTGGGGGGCGAGTACGAGCAGTACTTC. Translating it yields CASSLVGGEYEQYF.